These T cell receptor beta chains were read from a single sample in a study of cytomegalovirus exposure and HLA in healthy donors. This table comes from immunoSEQ multiplex PCR, and its TCRdb copy is limited to in-frame clones, with some not included. The sample includes 98,000 or so clones, around 10% of them seen just once. Sequencing was carried out using PBMCs. The source is a man between 35 and 55 years old in good health and CMV-seropositive. The CDR3 runs from the conserved cysteine through the conserved F or W. D genes are given only for firm matches. Not every row has a clone size; where given, it reads once, few, many or a size class.

J,size,D,V,DNA,CDR3
TRBJ2-1,few,TRBD2,TRBV6-6,TGTGCCAGCACCTTACTACTTAGCGGGAGCAATGAGCAGTTCTTC,CASTLLLSGSNEQFF
TRBJ1-3,NA,TRBD1,TRBV2,TGTGCCAGCAGTGAAGCGGCAGGGGGAAGGAACACCATATATTTT,CASSEAAGGRNTIYF
TRBJ2-7,few,TRBD2,TRBV6-4,TGTGCCAGCAGGACTTATGGGACTAGGAGTAACGAGCAGTACTTC,CASRTYGTRSNEQYF
TRBJ1-1,NA,NA,TRBV9,TGTGCCAGCAGCGAGGTTTTAGATGGGGGCCCTGAAGCTTTCTTT,CASSEVLDGGPEAFF
TRBJ1-1,few,NA,TRBV4-1,TGCGCCAGCAGCCAGAGGGTGAACTATGAAGCTTTCTTT,CASSQRVNYEAFF
TRBJ2-6,few,NA,TRBV6-6,TGTGCCAGCAGTTACGATGGGAGCTTCGGGGCCAACGTCCTGACTTTC,CASSYDGSFGANVLTF
TRBJ2-2,NA,NA,TRBV7-9,TGTGCCAGCAGCTTTCGAGTTGCGAACACCGGGGAGCTGTTTTTT,CASSFRVANTGELFF
TRBJ1-5,few,NA,TRBV10-2,TGCGCCAGCAGTGAGAGCCAGGGAGGATTAAATCAGCCCCAGCATTTT,CASSESQGGLNQPQHF
TRBJ1-1,NA,NA,TRBV7-3,TGTGCCAGCAGCTTAACACCGTTCTCACAGGGTAGAAGCACTGAAGCTTTCTTT,CASSLTPFSQGRSTEAFF
TRBJ2-1,NA,NA,TRBV4-3,TGCGCCAGCAGCCATGAATATGGGGAGCGGTACAATGAGCAGTTCTTC,CASSHEYGERYNEQFF
TRBJ1-1,NA,NA,TRBV6-5,TGTGCCAGCACCGAAACTGATCGTGTGACTGAAGCTTTCTTT,CASTETDRVTEAFF
TRBJ1-1,NA,NA,TRBV7-9,TGTGCCAGCAGCCTCAGCGTAGGGAACACTGAAGCTTTCTTT,CASSLSVGNTEAFF
TRBJ2-7,few,NA,TRBV28,TGTGCCAGCAGTTTGGGCCTTAGCTCCTACGAGCAGTACTTC,CASSLGLSSYEQYF
TRBJ2-7,NA,NA,TRBV6-4,TGTGCCATCCGAGTGCGGGACAGAGAAAAACTAGAAAACGACGAGCAGTACTTC,CAIRVRDREKLENDEQYF
TRBJ2-5,few,NA,TRBV11-2,TGTGCCAGCAGCTTAGGTCATTTCGACTCCTGGTACCAAGAGACCCAGTACTTC,CASSLGHFDSWYQETQYF
TRBJ2-3,few,TRBD2,TRBV7-2,TGTGCCAGCAGCTTAACCTTATTTCGGGAGGGCCGTGGAGATACGCAGTATTTT,CASSLTLFREGRGDTQYF
TRBJ2-7,few,NA,TRBV6-6,TGTGCCAGCAGTTACGTTGGGCTTCTGGAGCAGTACTTC,CASSYVGLLEQYF
TRBJ2-1,NA,TRBD2,TRBV27,TGTGCCAGCAGCCTTTTCCCTAGCGGGAGGGGGAATGAGCAGTTCTTC,CASSLFPSGRGNEQFF
TRBJ2-5,few,NA,TRBV6-5,TGTGCCAGCAGTTACTCCGGTCACCAAGAGACCCAGTACTTC,CASSYSGHQETQYF
TRBJ2-2,once,TRBD1,TRBV9,TGTGCCAGCAGCGAATCAGGGACAGCCACGAACACCGGGGAGCTGTTTTTT,CASSESGTATNTGELFF
TRBJ2-7,few,NA,TRBV11-2,TGTGCCAGCAGGTATCAAAGGCAGGGCGGCGAGCAGTACTTC,CASRYQRQGGEQYF
TRBJ2-3,few,TRBD2,TRBV27,TGTGCCAGCAGTCGAAGGGGCCTAGCGGGAGTGACAGATACGCAGTATTTT,CASSRRGLAGVTDTQYF
TRBJ2-7,NA,TRBD2,TRBV19,TGTGCCAGTAGTGTTCTTAGCGGGAGCTTTTACGAGCAGTACTTC,CASSVLSGSFYEQYF
TRBJ1-1,NA,TRBD1,TRBV27,TGTGCCAGCAGTTTAATGCCAGGGGGCGGCGGTGAAGCTTTCTTT,CASSLMPGGGGEAFF
TRBJ2-3,NA,NA,TRBV14,TGTGCCAGCAGCCTATCCTACAGGGAGCGGCCAGATACGCAGTATTTT,CASSLSYRERPDTQYF